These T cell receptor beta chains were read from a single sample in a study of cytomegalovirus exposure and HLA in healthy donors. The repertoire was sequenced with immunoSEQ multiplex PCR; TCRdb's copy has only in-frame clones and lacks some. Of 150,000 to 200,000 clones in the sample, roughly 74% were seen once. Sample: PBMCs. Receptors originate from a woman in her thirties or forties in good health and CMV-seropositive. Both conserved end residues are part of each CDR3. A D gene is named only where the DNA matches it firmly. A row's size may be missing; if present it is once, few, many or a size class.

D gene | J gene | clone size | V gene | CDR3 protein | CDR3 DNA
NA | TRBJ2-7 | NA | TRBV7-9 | CASSLEVLGASYEQYF | TGTGCCAGCAGCTTAGAAGTTTTGGGGGCTTCCTACGAGCAGTACTTC
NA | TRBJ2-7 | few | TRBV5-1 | CASSLATYEQYF | TGTGCCAGCAGCTTGGCAACCTACGAGCAGTACTTC
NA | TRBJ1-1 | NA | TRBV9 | CASSRAGGTEAFF | TGTGCCAGCAGTCGGGCGGGGGGCACTGAAGCTTTCTTT
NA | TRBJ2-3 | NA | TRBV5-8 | CASSLGQLTDTQYF | TGTGCCAGCAGCTTGGGACAGCTCACAGATACGCAGTATTTT
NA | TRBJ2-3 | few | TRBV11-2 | CASSHGALSTDTQYF | TGTGCCAGCAGCCATGGGGCACTTAGCACAGATACGCAGTATTTT
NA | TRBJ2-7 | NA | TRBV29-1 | CSVGVDEQYF | TGCAGCGTCGGGGTAGACGAGCAGTACTTC
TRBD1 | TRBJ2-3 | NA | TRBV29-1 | CSVDPGQGRTDTQYF | TGCAGCGTTGACCCCGGACAGGGGAGGACAGATACGCAGTATTTT
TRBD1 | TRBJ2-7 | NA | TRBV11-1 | CASSPGTDYEQYF | TGTGCCAGCAGCCCTGGGACAGACTACGAGCAGTACTTC
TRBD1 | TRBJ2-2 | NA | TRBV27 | CASRTGFRNTGELFF | TGTGCCAGCAGGACAGGGTTTCGGAACACCGGGGAGCTGTTTTTT
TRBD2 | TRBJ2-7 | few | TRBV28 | CASSLFWREGGPSYEQYF | TGTGCCAGCAGTTTATTCTGGCGGGAGGGTGGCCCCTCCTACGAGCAGTACTTC
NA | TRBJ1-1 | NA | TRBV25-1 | CASSESGRTNTEAFF | TGTGCCAGCAGTGAATCAGGCAGGACAAACACTGAAGCTTTCTTT
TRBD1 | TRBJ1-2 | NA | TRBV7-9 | CSSSDWDRVMSGYTF | TGTTCCAGCAGCGACTGGGACAGGGTGATGTCTGGCTACACCTTC
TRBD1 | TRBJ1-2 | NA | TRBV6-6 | CASRRQGISYGYTF | TGTGCCAGCAGGCGACAGGGAATTAGCTATGGCTACACCTTC
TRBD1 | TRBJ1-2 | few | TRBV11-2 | CASSSNRGRNNGYTF | TGTGCCAGCAGCTCGAACAGGGGGCGTAATAATGGCTACACCTTC
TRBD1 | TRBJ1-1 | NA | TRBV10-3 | CAISGTDREGWAFF | TGTGCCATCAGCGGGACAGACAGGGAAGGCTGGGCTTTCTTT
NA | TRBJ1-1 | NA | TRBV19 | CASSIVRGTEAFF | TGTGCCAGTAGTATAGTAAGGGGAACTGAAGCTTTCTTT
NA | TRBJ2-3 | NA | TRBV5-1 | CASSLAGASIRNTQYF | TGCGCCAGCAGCTTGGCCGGTGCTAGCATTAGAAATACGCAGTATTTT
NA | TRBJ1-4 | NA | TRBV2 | CASSVLGGTNEKLFF | TGTGCCAGCAGTGTATTGGGAGGGACTAATGAAAAACTGTTTTTT
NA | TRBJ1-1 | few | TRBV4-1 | CASSQDRRNTEAFF | TGCGCCAGCAGCCAAGATCGGAGGAACACTGAAGCTTTCTTT
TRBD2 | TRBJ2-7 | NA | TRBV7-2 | CASSLSILADSYEQYF | TGTGCCAGCAGCTTAAGTATACTAGCGGACTCCTACGAGCAGTACTTC
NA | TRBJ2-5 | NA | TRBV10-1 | CASTSGKETQYF | TGCGCCAGCACGTCAGGTAAGGAGACCCAGTACTTC
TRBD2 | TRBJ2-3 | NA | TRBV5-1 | CASSVSTSGRGDTQYF | TGCGCCAGCAGCGTGTCTACTAGCGGGAGAGGTGATACGCAGTATTTT
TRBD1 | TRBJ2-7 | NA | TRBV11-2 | CASSSTGITYEQYF | TGTGCCAGCAGCTCGACAGGGATAACCTACGAGCAGTACTTC
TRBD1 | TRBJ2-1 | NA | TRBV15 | CATSRARDRDYNEQFF | TGTGCCACCAGCAGAGCCCGGGACAGGGACTACAATGAGCAGTTCTTC
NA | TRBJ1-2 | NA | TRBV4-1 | CASSQDSAGVVSGYTF | TGCGCCAGCAGCCAAGATTCGGCAGGGGTGGTTAGTGGCTACACCTTC
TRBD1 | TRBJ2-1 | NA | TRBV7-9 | CASSLGDSTYNEQFF | TGTGCCAGCAGCCTAGGGGACAGCACCTACAATGAGCAGTTCTTC
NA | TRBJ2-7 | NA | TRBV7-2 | CASSLWGGSSYEQYF | TGTGCCAGCAGCTTATGGGGCGGTAGCTCCTACGAGCAGTACTTC
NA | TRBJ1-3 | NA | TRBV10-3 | CAISPRGLGGNTIYF | TGTGCCATCAGTCCTCGGGGTTTAGGAGGAAACACCATATATTTT
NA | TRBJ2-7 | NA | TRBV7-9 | CASSLFGDSYEQYF | TGTGCCAGCAGCTTATTCGGTGACTCCTACGAGCAGTACTTC
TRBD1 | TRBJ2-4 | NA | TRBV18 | CASSPQGANIQYF | TGTGCCAGCTCACCACAGGGGGCGAACATTCAGTACTTC
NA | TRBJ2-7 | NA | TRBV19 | CASSIEEGAKYYEQYF | TGTGCCAGTAGTATAGAGGAGGGGGCTAAATACTACGAGCAGTACTTC
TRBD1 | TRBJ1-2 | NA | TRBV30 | CAWIPLQGLAEGYTF | TGTGCCTGGATTCCTTTACAGGGGTTGGCGGAGGGCTACACCTTC
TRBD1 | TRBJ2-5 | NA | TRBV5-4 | CASSLAGQGAGETQYF | TGTGCCAGCAGCTTGGCGGGTCAGGGGGCGGGAGAGACCCAGTACTTC
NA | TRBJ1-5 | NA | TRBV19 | CASNQLGGLGNQPQHF | TGTGCCAGTAACCAGTTAGGCGGCTTGGGCAATCAGCCCCAGCATTTT
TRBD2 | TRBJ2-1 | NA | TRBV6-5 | CASSYEAGVRREQFF | TGTGCCAGCAGTTACGAGGCGGGAGTACGACGGGAGCAGTTCTTC
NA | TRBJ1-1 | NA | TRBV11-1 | CASSGPWGVNTEAFF | TGTGCCAGCAGCGGGCCGTGGGGGGTGAACACTGAAGCTTTCTTT
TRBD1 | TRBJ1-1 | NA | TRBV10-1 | CASSDSPGTGAMNTEAFF | TGCGCCAGCAGTGACTCACCCGGGACAGGGGCGATGAACACTGAAGCTTTCTTT
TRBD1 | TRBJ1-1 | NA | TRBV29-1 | CSVTGGDTEAFF | TGCAGCGTAACAGGGGGTGACACTGAAGCTTTCTTT
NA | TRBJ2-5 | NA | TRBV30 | CAWSDLLQGTETQYF | TGTGCCTGGAGTGACTTACTACAGGGTACGGAGACCCAGTACTTC
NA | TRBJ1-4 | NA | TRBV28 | CASSLLRGREKLFF | TGTGCCAGCAGTTTACTCAGGGGTAGGGAAAAACTGTTTTTT
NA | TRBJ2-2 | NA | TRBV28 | CASSLLATGELFF | TGTGCCAGCAGTTTGCTAGCGACCGGGGAGCTGTTTTTT